This T cell receptor (beta chain) derives from a study of CD4+ T cells in melanoma. The repertoire was sequenced with immunoSEQ multiplex PCR; TCRdb's copy has only in-frame clones and lacks some. Here the sample spans some 4,000 clones, around three quarters being singletons. As concerns this clone: Its specificity is unknown.

The ends were cut back, 3 bases at V and 9 bases at J, with 18 bases in the middle. Germline V gene lookup returns CDR1 SNHLY and CDR2 FYNNEI. This CDR3 has 15 residues. Whole-study results and caveats: A reported correlation linked neoantigen-specific CD4+ T cells to CD8+, macrophage and B cell function.

Input material: tumor tissue. The sequence came from a human donor with melanoma. The chain combines TRBV2 with TRBJ2-1, with TRBD1 as a possible D gene (6 bases). CDR3 amino acids: CASSEGHPEGSEQFF. The CDR3 DNA is TGTGCCAGCAGTGAGGGACACCCCGAGGGGAGTGAGCAGTTCTTC. The full variable domain, its missing parts supplied by reference TRBV2 and TRBJ2-1, is EPEVTQTPSHQVTQMGQEVILRCVPISNHLYFYWYRQILGQKVEFLVSFYNNEISEKSEIFDDQFSVERPDGSNFTLKIRSTKLEDSAMYFCASSEGHPEGSEQFFGPGTRLTVL.